The rows below give T cell receptor beta chains drawn from one sample of a study of T cells in tuberculosis. Clones were read by immunoSEQ multiplex PCR, and TCRdb kept only the in-frame ones, dropping some. The table has about 20,000 clones, 85% to 90% seen once. The material sequenced was PBMCs. The receptors here all came from a donor aged 10-29 years with latent tuberculosis or without tuberculosis infection. CDR3s include the opening cysteine and the closing phenylalanine or tryptophan. Fields, in order: J gene, D gene, V gene, clone size, CDR3 protein, CDR3 DNA. D genes are given only for firm matches. For some rows the clone size is stated as once, few or many, or as a class when expanded; others skip it.

J gene: TRBJ2-3; D gene: NA; V gene: TRBV11-2; clone size: NA; CDR3 protein: CASSLVGGAPTDTQYF; CDR3 DNA: TGTGCCAGCAGCTTAGTGGGGGGGGCTCCCACAGATACGCAGTATTTT
J gene: TRBJ1-2; D gene: TRBD1; V gene: TRBV5-1; clone size: NA; CDR3 protein: CASRQGAEYGYTF; CDR3 DNA: TGCGCCAGCAGACAGGGGGCAGAGTATGGCTACACCTTC
J gene: TRBJ1-1; D gene: NA; V gene: TRBV19; clone size: NA; CDR3 protein: CASSIGGNTEAFF; CDR3 DNA: TGTGCCAGTAGTATCGGGGGAAACACTGAAGCTTTCTTT
J gene: TRBJ1-1; D gene: TRBD1; V gene: TRBV2; clone size: NA; CDR3 protein: CARGKGQGTEAFF; CDR3 DNA: TGTGCCAGAGGTAAGGGACAGGGGACTGAAGCTTTCTTT
J gene: TRBJ2-3; D gene: NA; V gene: TRBV6-1; clone size: NA; CDR3 protein: CASSEAMGATDTQYF; CDR3 DNA: TGTGCCAGCAGTGAAGCAATGGGGGCCACAGATACGCAGTATTTT
J gene: TRBJ2-5; D gene: NA; V gene: TRBV25-1; clone size: NA; CDR3 protein: CASSEGALETQYF; CDR3 DNA: TGTGCCAGCAGTGAAGGGGCCTTGGAGACCCAGTACTTC
J gene: TRBJ2-3; D gene: TRBD2; V gene: TRBV11-2; clone size: NA; CDR3 protein: CASSLDETGRYGDTQYF; CDR3 DNA: TGTGCCAGCAGCTTAGACGAGACCGGGAGGTATGGAGATACGCAGTATTTT
J gene: TRBJ2-2; D gene: NA; V gene: TRBV27; clone size: once; CDR3 protein: CASSLRQANTGELFF; CDR3 DNA: TGTGCCAGCAGTTTAAGACAGGCGAACACCGGGGAGCTGTTTTTT
J gene: TRBJ2-3; D gene: NA; V gene: TRBV14; clone size: NA; CDR3 protein: CASSQNRRSTDTQYF; CDR3 DNA: TGTGCCAGCAGCCAAAACAGGCGGAGCACAGATACGCAGTATTTT
J gene: TRBJ1-4; D gene: NA; V gene: TRBV15; clone size: NA; CDR3 protein: CATSSRLGQGHEKLFF; CDR3 DNA: TGTGCCACCAGCTCCCGTTTGGGGCAGGGTCATGAAAAACTGTTTTTT
J gene: TRBJ2-7; D gene: TRBD1; V gene: TRBV25-1; clone size: NA; CDR3 protein: CASSGGQGSTYEQYF; CDR3 DNA: TGTGCCAGCAGTGGGGGACAGGGGAGTACCTACGAGCAGTACTTC
J gene: TRBJ1-1; D gene: NA; V gene: TRBV29-1; clone size: NA; CDR3 protein: CSASGTTNTEAFF; CDR3 DNA: TGCAGCGCCTCCGGGACAACTAACACTGAAGCTTTCTTT
J gene: TRBJ2-7; D gene: TRBD1; V gene: TRBV6-5; clone size: NA; CDR3 protein: CASSYSTGGRVEQYF; CDR3 DNA: TGTGCCAGCAGTTACTCGACAGGGGGGAGGGTGGAGCAGTACTTC
J gene: TRBJ2-5; D gene: NA; V gene: TRBV10-2; clone size: NA; CDR3 protein: CASSEPEKGQETQYF; CDR3 DNA: TGCGCCAGCAGTGAGCCCGAGAAGGGGCAAGAGACCCAGTACTTC
J gene: TRBJ1-1; D gene: NA; V gene: TRBV2; clone size: NA; CDR3 protein: CASSDKGPTEAFF; CDR3 DNA: TGTGCCAGCAGCGACAAGGGGCCCACTGAAGCTTTCTTT
J gene: TRBJ1-5; D gene: TRBD1; V gene: TRBV5-5; clone size: NA; CDR3 protein: CASSNRGYQPQHF; CDR3 DNA: TGTGCCAGCAGCAACAGGGGGTATCAGCCCCAGCATTTT
J gene: TRBJ2-3; D gene: TRBD2; V gene: TRBV27; clone size: NA; CDR3 protein: CASSPDSQAGATDTQYF; CDR3 DNA: TGTGCCAGCAGTCCCGACTCCCAAGCGGGGGCCACAGATACGCAGTATTTT
J gene: TRBJ2-2; D gene: NA; V gene: TRBV18; clone size: NA; CDR3 protein: CASSEQGLAGELFF; CDR3 DNA: TGTGCCAGCTCAGAACAGGGTCTCGCCGGGGAGCTGTTTTTT
J gene: TRBJ2-3; D gene: NA; V gene: TRBV9; clone size: once; CDR3 protein: CASSARLSTDTQYF; CDR3 DNA: TGTGCCAGCAGCGCACGACTAAGTACAGATACGCAGTATTTT
J gene: TRBJ2-3; D gene: TRBD2; V gene: TRBV30; clone size: NA; CDR3 protein: CAWSTSGGRDTQYF; CDR3 DNA: TGTGCCTGGAGTACGAGCGGGGGTCGAGATACGCAGTATTTT
J gene: TRBJ1-3; D gene: NA; V gene: TRBV5-6; clone size: NA; CDR3 protein: CASSPTLKGREAGNTIYF; CDR3 DNA: TGTGCCAGCAGCCCAACGCTTAAGGGTCGGGAGGCAGGAAACACCATATATTTT
J gene: TRBJ2-1; D gene: NA; V gene: TRBV6-1; clone size: NA; CDR3 protein: CASSERGSGDEQFF; CDR3 DNA: TGTGCCAGCAGTGAAAGGGGGAGCGGCGATGAGCAGTTCTTC
J gene: TRBJ2-5; D gene: NA; V gene: TRBV2; clone size: NA; CDR3 protein: CASIAANYQETQYF; CDR3 DNA: TGTGCCAGCATTGCGGCTAACTACCAAGAGACCCAGTACTTC
J gene: TRBJ1-1; D gene: TRBD1; V gene: TRBV15; clone size: NA; CDR3 protein: CATSRRQGAGTEAFF; CDR3 DNA: TGTGCCACCAGCAGGAGGCAGGGGGCGGGCACTGAAGCTTTCTTT
J gene: TRBJ1-3; D gene: NA; V gene: TRBV30; clone size: NA; CDR3 protein: CAWSVSGGTNTIYF; CDR3 DNA: TGTGCCTGGAGTGTATCGGGGGGCACAAACACCATATATTTT
J gene: TRBJ1-2; D gene: NA; V gene: TRBV6-4; clone size: NA; CDR3 protein: CASSDSGDPRDYGYTF; CDR3 DNA: TGTGCCAGCAGTGACTCCGGGGATCCGAGGGACTATGGCTACACCTTC
J gene: TRBJ1-6; D gene: NA; V gene: TRBV6-5; clone size: NA; CDR3 protein: CASSYSGGGYSPLHF; CDR3 DNA: TGTGCCAGCAGTTACAGCGGCGGGGGGTATTCACCCCTCCACTTT
J gene: TRBJ1-1; D gene: NA; V gene: TRBV11-2; clone size: NA; CDR3 protein: CASSYRAFTEAFF; CDR3 DNA: TGTGCCAGCAGCTACAGGGCGTTCACTGAAGCTTTCTTT
J gene: TRBJ2-1; D gene: NA; V gene: TRBV4-2; clone size: NA; CDR3 protein: CASSQDRGSSYNEQFF; CDR3 DNA: TGTGCCAGCAGCCAAGATCGGGGGAGCTCCTACAATGAGCAGTTCTTC
J gene: TRBJ1-2; D gene: TRBD1; V gene: TRBV2; clone size: NA; CDR3 protein: CASSLPGQGAEGYTF; CDR3 DNA: TGTGCCAGCAGTCTGCCGGGACAGGGGGCGGAAGGCTACACCTTC
J gene: TRBJ1-3; D gene: NA; V gene: TRBV7-9; clone size: few; CDR3 protein: CASGLPQGPFLGNTIYF; CDR3 DNA: TGTGCCAGCGGACTTCCACAGGGACCGTTCTTAGGAAACACCATATATTTT
J gene: TRBJ2-1; D gene: NA; V gene: TRBV11-3; clone size: NA; CDR3 protein: CASSLDPPRGYINEQFF; CDR3 DNA: TGTGCCAGCAGCTTAGATCCCCCCCGGGGGTATATCAATGAGCAGTTCTTC
J gene: TRBJ2-7; D gene: NA; V gene: TRBV19; clone size: once; CDR3 protein: CASNGDSNFTITYEQYF; CDR3 DNA: TGTGCCAGCAACGGGGACTCCAACTTCACCATAACCTACGAGCAGTACTTC
J gene: TRBJ1-2; D gene: NA; V gene: TRBV11-2; clone size: NA; CDR3 protein: CASSFPRGGHSRINYGYTF; CDR3 DNA: TGTGCCAGCAGCTTCCCTCGGGGGGGGCACTCCCGAATCAACTATGGCTACACCTTC
J gene: TRBJ2-1; D gene: NA; V gene: TRBV4-1; clone size: NA; CDR3 protein: CASSVGGLQFF; CDR3 DNA: TGCGCCAGCAGCGTCGGGGGACTGCAGTTCTTC
J gene: TRBJ2-2; D gene: TRBD2; V gene: TRBV29-1; clone size: NA; CDR3 protein: CSVADKGTSVPGELFF; CDR3 DNA: TGCAGCGTTGCCGACAAAGGGACTAGCGTACCCGGGGAGCTGTTTTTT
J gene: TRBJ2-6; D gene: NA; V gene: TRBV25-1; clone size: NA; CDR3 protein: CASSEFPPVGAGANVLTF; CDR3 DNA: TGTGCCAGCAGTGAATTTCCCCCGGTAGGGGCTGGGGCCAACGTCCTGACTTTC
J gene: TRBJ1-6; D gene: NA; V gene: TRBV5-1; clone size: once; CDR3 protein: CASSLEGADNSPLHF; CDR3 DNA: TGCGCCAGCAGCTTGGAAGGAGCTGATAATTCACCCCTCCACTTT
J gene: TRBJ1-2; D gene: NA; V gene: TRBV18; clone size: few; CDR3 protein: CASSPGARDYGYTF; CDR3 DNA: TGTGCCAGCTCACCCGGAGCCAGGGACTATGGCTACACCTTC
J gene: TRBJ1-1; D gene: NA; V gene: TRBV6-5; clone size: NA; CDR3 protein: CASSYSGKYEAFF; CDR3 DNA: TGTGCCAGCAGTTACTCCGGGAAATATGAAGCTTTCTTT
J gene: TRBJ2-7; D gene: TRBD1; V gene: TRBV7-2; clone size: once; CDR3 protein: CASSLAGTGGEQYF; CDR3 DNA: TGTGCCAGCAGCCTAGCCGGGACAGGGGGCGAGCAGTACTTC
J gene: TRBJ2-3; D gene: NA; V gene: TRBV19; clone size: NA; CDR3 protein: CASSIDIQGRDTQYF; CDR3 DNA: TGTGCCAGTAGTATAGATATCCAGGGGCGGGATACGCAGTATTTT
J gene: TRBJ1-1; D gene: NA; V gene: TRBV4-1; clone size: NA; CDR3 protein: CASSLGQGYTEAFF; CDR3 DNA: TGCGCCAGCAGCCTGGGGCAGGGGTACACTGAAGCTTTCTTT
J gene: TRBJ2-3; D gene: NA; V gene: TRBV7-8; clone size: NA; CDR3 protein: CASSSLGGAGADTQYF; CDR3 DNA: TGTGCCAGCAGCTCCCTAGGGGGGGCGGGGGCAGATACGCAGTATTTT